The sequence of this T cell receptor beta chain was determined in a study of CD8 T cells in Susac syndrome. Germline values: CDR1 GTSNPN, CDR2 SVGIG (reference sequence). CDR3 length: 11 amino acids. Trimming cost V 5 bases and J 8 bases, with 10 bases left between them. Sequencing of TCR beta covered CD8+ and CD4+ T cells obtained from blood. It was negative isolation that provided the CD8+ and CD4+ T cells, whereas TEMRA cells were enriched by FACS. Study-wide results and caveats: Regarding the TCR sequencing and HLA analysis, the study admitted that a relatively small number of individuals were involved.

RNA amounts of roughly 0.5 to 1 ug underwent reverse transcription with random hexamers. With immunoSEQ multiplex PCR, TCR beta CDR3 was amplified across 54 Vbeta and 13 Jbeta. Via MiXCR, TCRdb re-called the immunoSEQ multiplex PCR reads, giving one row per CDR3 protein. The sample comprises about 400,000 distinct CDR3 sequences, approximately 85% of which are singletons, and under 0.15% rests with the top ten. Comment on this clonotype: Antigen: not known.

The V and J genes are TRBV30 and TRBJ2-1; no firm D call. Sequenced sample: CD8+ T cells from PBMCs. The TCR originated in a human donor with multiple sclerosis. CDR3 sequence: CAWLTGYEQFF. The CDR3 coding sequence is TGTGCCTGGCTAACCGGCTATGAGCAGTTCTTC.